This TCR beta chain was observed in a study of CXCR4 blockade with PD-1 therapy in pancreatic cancer. The method was immunoSEQ multiplex PCR; TCRdb's version includes in-frame clones alone and lacks a portion of them. The table shows 5,200 or so clones, with roughly half occurring only once. Remarks on this clone: Antigen specificity is unknown.

The CDR3 has 15 residues. The V segment lost 1 base and the J segment 8 bases; nucleotides outside the gene matches: 9. The germline CDR1 and CDR2 sequences are SGDLS and YYNGEE. Points from the study as a whole: Clone frequency correlated with its number of distinct nucleotide rearrangements. Tumor clonality averaged about 0.14 versus 0.054 in healthy blood, not predicting survival. Antigen-specificity overlap of convergent dominant clones remained unconfirmed.

No neoadjuvant therapy was given before resection to the patients supplying these archived tumor blocks. Sequenced: tumor tissue. V and J are TRBV9 and TRBJ2-1; TRBD2 matches 7 bases. The TCR was taken from a human donor with pancreatic ductal adenocarcinoma. The CDR3 spells CASSVTSERVYEQFF. Here the CDR3 DNA reads TGTGCCAGCAGCGTAACTAGCGAGAGGGTCTATGAGCAGTTCTTC.